The 14 T cell receptor beta chains presented below share a single source sample, sequenced in a study of shared clonotypes between healthy human individuals. TCRdb's copy holds only in-frame clones and misses some; the assay was immunoSEQ multiplex PCR. The sample lists approximately 87,000 clones, under 65% occurring once. Sequences were obtained from memory CD8+ T cells sorted from blood. Subset indicated: CD45RO+ cells pooled with CCR7-negative TemRA cells. Receptor source: a man aged 25 to 45 in good health.

This clone has a count of ten or more. The chain employs TRBV7-3 and TRBJ2-2; D not resolved. V lost 6 bases, J lost 1 base, and 3 bases lay in between. CDR3 size: 12 residues. The germline V gene encodes CDR1 SGHTA and CDR2 FQGTGA. This CDR3 is CASRMNTGELFF. The CDR3, as DNA: TGTGCCAGCAGGATGAACACCGGGGAGCTGTTTTTT.

The chain uses TRBV9 and TRBJ2-3, with 8 positions matching TRBD2. V lost 3 bases to trimming and J lost 0 bases; unmatched junction nucleotides: 6. The germline CDR1 and CDR2 sequences are SGDLS and YYNGEE. The CDR3 sequence is 16 residues long. CDR3 sequence: CASSGRGGSSTDTQYF. Here the CDR3 DNA reads TGTGCCAGCAGCGGACGGGGGGGATCTAGCACAGATACGCAGTATTTT.

V is TRBV7-9 and J is TRBJ2-1; 10 bases are a match to TRBD1. CDR3 size: 16 residues. The germline gives CDR1 SEHNR, CDR2 FQNEAQ (reference sequence). J was trimmed by 4 bases and V by 4 bases; bases with no gene match: 7. The CDR3 nucleotides read TGTGCCAGCAGCTCGAGCCGGGACAGGGGTTACAATGAGCAGTTCTTC. This gives the protein CASSSSRDRGYNEQFF.

This clone was seen a handful of times. The rearrangement uses TRBV5-5 and TRBJ2-7; TRBD1 might be the D (5 bases). The CDR3 sequence is 18 residues long. Germline CDR1 and CDR2: SGHKS and YYEKEE (reference sequence). Trimming cost V 4 bases and J 2 bases, with 25 bases left between them. The CDR3 region is CASSPNRTHAVNPYEQYF. DNA of the CDR3: TGTGCCAGCAGCCCAAATCGGACACACGCAGTCAACCCCTACGAGCAGTACTTC.

The chain recombines TRBV9 with TRBJ2-6; D is unresolved. Germline loops: CDR1 SGDLS, CDR2 YYNGEE. Trimming removed 4 bases from V and 0 bases from J, with 11 bases in between. This CDR3 is 16 amino acids long. The CDR3 nucleotides read TGTGCCAGCAGCCCCACCTTGGGCTCTGGGGCCAACGTCCTGACTTTC. Translation: CASSPTLGSGANVLTF.

This clone has ten or more counts. This chain uses TRBV7-9 with TRBJ2-5; 10 bases line up with TRBD2. Per germline, CDR1 SEHNR and CDR2 FQNEAQ (reference sequence). V shed 5 bases, J shed 5 bases, and the junction held 14 bases outside the gene matches. This CDR3 spans 17 amino acids. CDR3 DNA: TGTGCCAGCAGCCCCAGGACTAGCGGATTTTTCGGGGAGACCCAGTACTTC. Its translation is CASSPRTSGFFGETQYF. Using reference TRBV7-9 and TRBJ2-5 for the parts outside the CDR3, the full variable domain is DTGVSQNPRHKITKRGQNVTFRCDPISEHNRLYWYRQTLGQGPEFLTYFQNEAQLEKSRLLSDRFSAERPKGSFSTLEIQRTEQGDSAMYLCASSPRTSGFFGETQYFGPGTRLLVL.

This clone was seen only a few times. The J gene is TRBJ1-5, the V gene TRBV28, with D hard to call. V lost 1 base, J lost 1 base, and 2 bases lay in between. The CDR3 runs to 13 residues. The germline V gene encodes CDR1 MDHEN and CDR2 SYDVKM. DNA for the CDR3: TGTGCCAGCAGTTTATTCAGCAATCAGCCCCAGCATTTT. Translated: CASSLFSNQPQHF.

The chain links TRBV27 to TRBJ2-7; 9 positions agree with TRBD1. CDR1 is MNHEY, CDR2 SMNVEV, per germline (reference sequence). This CDR3 has 15 residues. Trimming at V came to 2 bases and at J to 4 bases, leaving 6 bases not matched to a gene. The CDR3 loop reads CASSLVGTGFYEQYF. The CDR3, as DNA: TGTGCCAGCAGTTTAGTCGGGACAGGGTTTTACGAGCAGTACTTC.

This clone was observed many times. J is TRBJ2-7 and V is TRBV9; TRBD1 is a possible D gene (6 bases). Germline values: CDR1 SGDLS, CDR2 YYNGEE. Trimming removed 3 bases at V and 2 bases at J, with 12 bases between. This CDR3 has 14 residues. CDR3 DNA: TGTGCCAGCAGCGACAGGGACGACCCCTACGAGCAGTACTTC. Amino acid sequence: CASSDRDDPYEQYF.

This clone was counted only a few times. The chain carries TRBV11-2 and TRBJ2-2, with 11 bases matching TRBD2. CDR3 length equals 16 residues. In germline, CDR1 is SGHAT, CDR2 FQNNGV. With V trimmed by 2 bases and J by 4 bases, 3 bases remained unmatched. The chain's CDR3 is CASSLHSGRGTGELFF. CDR3 coding DNA: TGTGCCAGCAGCTTACATAGCGGGAGGGGCACCGGGGAGCTGTTTTTT.

This chain uses TRBV2 with TRBJ2-1; 10 bases align to TRBD1. The length of the CDR3 is 13 residues. The germline gives CDR1 SNHLY, CDR2 FYNNEI. J gave up 7 bases and V 7 bases, and 4 bases lay outside the gene matches. The CDR3 DNA follows: TGTGCCAGCATTGGACAGGGGGGGAATGAGCAGTTCTTC. This sequence encodes CASIGQGGNEQFF.

The chain recombines TRBV5-4 with TRBJ2-3, with TRBD2 identical over 8 bases. V lost 1 base and J lost 5; bases outside the gene matches: 15. In germline, CDR1 is SGHNT, CDR2 YYREEE (reference sequence). This CDR3 spans 18 amino acids. Here the CDR3 DNA reads TGTGCCAGCAGCTTGTTAACTAGCGGAATCAGGTGGGGAGATACGCAGTATTTT. This gives the protein CASSLLTSGIRWGDTQYF. The complete variable domain, with remaining parts taken from reference TRBV5-4 and TRBJ2-3, reads ETGVTQSPTHLIKTRGQQVTLRCSSQSGHNTVSWYQQALGQGPQFIFQYYREEENGRGNFPPRFSGLQFPNYSSELNVNALELDDSALYLCASSLLTSGIRWGDTQYFGPGTRLTVL.

This clone has ten or more counts. This chain links TRBV6-4 with TRBJ2-3, with TRBD2 as a possible D gene (6 bases). Germline V gene lookup returns CDR1 MRHNA and CDR2 SNTAGT. The CDR3 runs 14 residues. Trimming removed 4 bases at V and 0 bases at J, with 8 bases between. The CDR3 region is CASSAGTSTDTQYF. In DNA, the CDR3 is TGTGCCAGCAGTGCCGGGACTAGCACAGATACGCAGTATTTT.

This clone has a handful of counts. V is TRBV19 and J is TRBJ1-4, with D unclear. The germline CDR1 and CDR2 sequences are LNHDA and SQIVND (reference sequence). CDR3 size: 16 residues. The V end was cut by 7 bases, the J end by 0 bases, with 15 bases between. In DNA form, the CDR3 reads TGTGCCAGTAATACCAACAAGGGAGCAACTAATGAAAAACTGTTTTTT. It translates to CASNTNKGATNEKLFF.